The present TCR beta chain was sequenced within a study of tumor-infiltrating lymphocytes in primary liver carcinoma. Study details: The patients included men and women who were aged 30 to 69 years. Study outcomes and limitations: Tumors significantly exceeded blood in top-250-clone fraction (p = 0.039). Among the pair types, tumor region pairs showed more overlap than tumor-adjacent and tumor-blood pairs.

As regards this clonotype: Its specificity is unknown.

The investigators made TCR beta cDNA from about 500 ng total RNA, using a constant-region primer. Slightly modified ARM-PCR served as the procedure for the TCR beta libraries. These libraries came from three rounds of nested multiplex PCR. TRBV1-TRBV30 forward primers and a C-beta reverse primer were used in the first two PCR rounds, which each ran for around 11 cycles. Each CDR3 protein gets one entry after TCRdb re-called the multiplex PCR reads with MiXCR. The sample includes about 210,000 distinct CDR3 sequences, approximately 64% of them seen just once. Unsorted whole blood yielded the blood RNA, and germline DNA was also extracted. This CDR3 spans 16 amino acids. The V gene's germline CDR1 is LGHDT and CDR2 YNNKEL (reference sequence). V shed 5 bases and J 6 bases; nucleotides not matched to a gene: 11.

The J gene is TRBJ2-2, the V gene TRBV3-1; TRBD1 agrees at 8 bases. The sample comprised peripheral blood. This TCR was recovered from an older woman with primary liver carcinoma and hepatitis B virus infection. The CDR3: CASSNGQGASSGELFF. For the CDR3, the DNA is TGTGCCAGCAGCAACGGACAGGGTGCGTCGTCCGGGGAGCTGTTTTTT.